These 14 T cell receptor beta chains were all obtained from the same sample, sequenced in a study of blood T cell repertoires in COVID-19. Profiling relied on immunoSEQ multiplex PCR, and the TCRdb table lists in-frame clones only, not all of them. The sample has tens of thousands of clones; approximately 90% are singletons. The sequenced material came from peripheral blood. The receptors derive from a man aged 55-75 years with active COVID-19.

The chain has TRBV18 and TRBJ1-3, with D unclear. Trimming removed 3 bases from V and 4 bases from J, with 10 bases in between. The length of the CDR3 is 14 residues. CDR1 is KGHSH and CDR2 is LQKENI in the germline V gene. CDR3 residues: CASSPDGIGNTIYF. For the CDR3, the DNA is TGTGCCAGCTCACCGGACGGGATAGGAAACACCATATATTTT.

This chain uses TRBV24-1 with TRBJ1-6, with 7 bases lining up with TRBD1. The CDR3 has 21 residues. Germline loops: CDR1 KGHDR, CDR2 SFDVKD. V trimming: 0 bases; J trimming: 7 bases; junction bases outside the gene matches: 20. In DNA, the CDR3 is TGTGCCACCAGTGATTTGCTTAGAGAAGGGGGCAATACGGCTCAAAATTCACCCCTCCACTTT. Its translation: CATSDLLREGGNTAQNSPLHF.

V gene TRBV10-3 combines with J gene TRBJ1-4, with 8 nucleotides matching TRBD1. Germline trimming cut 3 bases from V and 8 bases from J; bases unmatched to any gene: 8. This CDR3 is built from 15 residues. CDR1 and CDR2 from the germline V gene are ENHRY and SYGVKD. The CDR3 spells CAISDGQGGEEKLFF. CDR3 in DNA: TGTGCCATCAGTGACGGACAGGGAGGCGAGGAAAAACTGTTTTTT.

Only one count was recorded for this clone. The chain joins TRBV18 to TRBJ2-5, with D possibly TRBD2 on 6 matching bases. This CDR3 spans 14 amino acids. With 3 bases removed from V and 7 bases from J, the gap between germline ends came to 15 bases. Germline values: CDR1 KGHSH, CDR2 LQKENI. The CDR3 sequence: CASSPGIAEGTQYF. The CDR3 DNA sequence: TGTGCCAGCTCACCGGGGATAGCGGAGGGGACCCAGTACTTC.

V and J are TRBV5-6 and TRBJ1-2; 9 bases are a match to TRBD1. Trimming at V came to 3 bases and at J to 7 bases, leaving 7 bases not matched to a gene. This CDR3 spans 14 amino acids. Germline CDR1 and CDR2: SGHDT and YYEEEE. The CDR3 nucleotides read TGTGCCAGCAGCTGGGGGGACAGGGCGGGTGGCTACACCTTC. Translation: CASSWGDRAGGYTF.

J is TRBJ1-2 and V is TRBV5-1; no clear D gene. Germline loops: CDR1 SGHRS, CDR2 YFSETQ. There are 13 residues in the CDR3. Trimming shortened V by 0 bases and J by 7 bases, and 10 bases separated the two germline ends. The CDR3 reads CASSLGKGGGYTF. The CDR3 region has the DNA TGCGCCAGCAGCTTGGGAAAGGGAGGTGGCTACACCTTC.

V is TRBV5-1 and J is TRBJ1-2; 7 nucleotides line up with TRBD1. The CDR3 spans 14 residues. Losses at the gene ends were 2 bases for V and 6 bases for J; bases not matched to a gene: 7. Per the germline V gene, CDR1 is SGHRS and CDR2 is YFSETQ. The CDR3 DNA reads TGCGCCAGCAGCTTACAGGGCAGGGGGGATGGCTACACCTTC. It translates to CASSLQGRGDGYTF.

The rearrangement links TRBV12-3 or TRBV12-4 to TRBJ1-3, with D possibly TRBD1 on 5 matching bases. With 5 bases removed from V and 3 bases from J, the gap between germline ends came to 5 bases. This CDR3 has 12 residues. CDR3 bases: TGTGCCAGCAGTGACAGTGGAAACACCATATATTTT. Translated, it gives CASSDSGNTIYF.

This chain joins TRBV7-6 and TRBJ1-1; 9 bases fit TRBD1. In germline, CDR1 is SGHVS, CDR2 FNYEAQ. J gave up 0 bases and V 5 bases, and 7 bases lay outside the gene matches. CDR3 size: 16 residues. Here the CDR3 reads CASSETDRGVNTEAFF. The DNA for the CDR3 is TGTGCCAGCAGCGAGACAGACAGGGGGGTGAACACTGAAGCTTTCTTT. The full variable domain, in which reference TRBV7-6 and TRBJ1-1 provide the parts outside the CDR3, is GAGVSQSPRYKVTKRGQDVALRCDPISGHVSLYWYRQALGQGPEFLTYFNYEAQQDKSGLPNDRFSAERPEGSISTLTIQRTEQRDSAMYRCASSETDRGVNTEAFFGQGTRLTVV.

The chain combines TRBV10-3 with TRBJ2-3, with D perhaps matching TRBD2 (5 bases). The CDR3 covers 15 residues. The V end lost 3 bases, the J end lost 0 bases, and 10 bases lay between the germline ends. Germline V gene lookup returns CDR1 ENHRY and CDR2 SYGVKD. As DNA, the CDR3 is TGTGCCATCAGTGAACCCGGGGTGAGCACAGATACGCAGTATTTT. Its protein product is CAISEPGVSTDTQYF.

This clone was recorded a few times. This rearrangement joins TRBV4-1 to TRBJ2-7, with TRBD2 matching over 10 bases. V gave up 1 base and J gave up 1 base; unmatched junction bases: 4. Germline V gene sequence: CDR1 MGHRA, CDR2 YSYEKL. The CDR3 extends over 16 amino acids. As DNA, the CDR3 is TGCGCCAGCAGCCAAGGCGCTAGCGGGGGATCCTACGAGCAGTACTTC. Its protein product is CASSQGASGGSYEQYF.

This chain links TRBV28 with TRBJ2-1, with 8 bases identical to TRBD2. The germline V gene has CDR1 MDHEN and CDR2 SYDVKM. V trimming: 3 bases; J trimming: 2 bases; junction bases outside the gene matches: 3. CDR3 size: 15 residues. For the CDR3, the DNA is TGTGCCAGCAGTTTGGCTAGCGGGCCCTACAATGAGCAGTTCTTC. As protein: CASSLASGPYNEQFF.

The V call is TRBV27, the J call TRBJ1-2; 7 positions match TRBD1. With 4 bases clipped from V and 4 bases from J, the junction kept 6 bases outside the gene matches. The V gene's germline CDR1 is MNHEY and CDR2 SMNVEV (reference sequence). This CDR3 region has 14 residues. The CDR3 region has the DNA TGTGCCAGCAGTTCGACCGGGACAGTCTATGGCTACACCTTC. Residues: CASSSTGTVYGYTF.

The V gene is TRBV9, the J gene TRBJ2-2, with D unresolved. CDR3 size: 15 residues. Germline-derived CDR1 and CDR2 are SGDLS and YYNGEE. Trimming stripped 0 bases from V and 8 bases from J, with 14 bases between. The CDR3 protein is CASSVGWRQIGELFF. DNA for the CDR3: TGTGCCAGCAGCGTAGGTTGGCGGCAGATTGGGGAGCTGTTTTTT.